This T cell receptor beta chain came from a study of neurological immune-mediated disorders. CDR1 and CDR2 (germline): SGHRS, YFSETQ. V was clipped by 3 bases and J by 5 bases; unmatched bases: 5. The CDR3 sequence is 15 residues long. The time point denotes: longitudinal time-point 2. TCRdb called the 5' RACE reads again in MiXCR, with one record for every CDR3 protein. Among about 80,000 distinct CDR3 sequences listed, approximately 6% were seen once. This clonotype was observed at least ten times. The sequenced material came from PBMCs. The source is a woman in her sixties or seventies with multiple sclerosis. The chain combines TRBV5-1 with TRBJ2-2, with 9 bases identical to TRBD1. The CDR3 spells CASSSNRGQTGELFF. DNA for the CDR3: TGCGCCAGCAGCTCGAACAGGGGGCAAACCGGGGAGCTGTTTTTT.